This T cell receptor beta chain appears in the sequencing data of a study of read filtering for tumor transcriptome and immune sequencing. At the level of the study: Among patients, 17 were male and more than 13 female, aged about 45 to 85 (mean around 61). Under ten patients were R-ISS I, some 16 were R-ISS II, 6 or 7 were R-ISS III.

From around 440 ng of RNA, a library with molecular barcoded alpha/delta and beta/gamma adaptors was made. TCRdb used MiXCR to reprocess the reads, holding one entry per CDR3 protein. The table records 40,000 or so distinct CDR3 sequences, 12% to 15% of them present only once. Only a few counts were recorded for this clonotype. Bone marrow was sampled from every patient at the time of active disease. Germline values: CDR1 SGHRS, CDR2 YFSETQ. The CDR3 spans 15 residues. Deletions cut 5 bases from V and 2 bases from J, with 14 bases between. V is TRBV5-1 and J is TRBJ1-3; D possibly corresponds to TRBD1 (6 bases). Sequenced sample: a population of CD138-negative cells sorted from bone marrow. The receptor was derived from a donor at least 40 years old with multiple myeloma. This CDR3 reads CASSEQGTPGNTIYF. The CDR3 DNA sequence: TGCGCCAGCAGTGAACAGGGTACCCCTGGAAACACCATATATTTT.